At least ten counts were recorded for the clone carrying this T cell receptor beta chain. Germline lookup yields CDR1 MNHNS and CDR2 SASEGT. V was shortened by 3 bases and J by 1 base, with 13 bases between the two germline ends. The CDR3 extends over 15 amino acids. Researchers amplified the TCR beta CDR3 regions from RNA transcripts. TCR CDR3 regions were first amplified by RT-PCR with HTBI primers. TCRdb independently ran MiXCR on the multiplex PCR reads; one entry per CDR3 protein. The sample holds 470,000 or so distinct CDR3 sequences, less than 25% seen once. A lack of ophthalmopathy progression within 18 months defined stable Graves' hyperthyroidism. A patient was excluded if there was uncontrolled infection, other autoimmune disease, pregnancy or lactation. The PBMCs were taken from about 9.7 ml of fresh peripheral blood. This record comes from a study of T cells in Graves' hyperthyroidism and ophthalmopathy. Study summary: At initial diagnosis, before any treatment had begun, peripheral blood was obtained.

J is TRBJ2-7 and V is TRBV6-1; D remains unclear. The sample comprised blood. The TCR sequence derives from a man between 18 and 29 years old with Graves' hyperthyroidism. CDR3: CASSEGYSVSYEQYF. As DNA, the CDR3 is TGTGCCAGCAGTGAGGGTTACAGCGTTTCCTACGAGCAGTACTTC.